This T cell receptor beta chain was identified during a study of blood T cell repertoires in COVID-19. Looking at the study overall: Donors in the United States, Italy and Spain gave samples during acute or convalescent COVID-19.

CDR3 size: 21 residues. Trimming removed 5 bases from V and 3 bases from J, with 32 bases in between. CDR1 is SGHVS, CDR2 FQNEAQ, per germline. Produced via immunoSEQ multiplex PCR; TCRdb's table is partial and in-frame only. Of fewer than 150,000 clones listed, 88% are singletons. The chain recombines TRBV7-8 with TRBJ1-5; weak D call: TRBD1 (5 bases). Input material: peripheral blood. The TCR sequence derives from a man aged 45 to 65 with active or convalescent COVID-19. The CDR3 protein is CASSPKRAGSGRVSYNQPQHF. Here the CDR3 DNA reads TGTGCCAGCAGCCCCAAACGGGCGGGATCAGGGAGGGTGAGCTACAATCAGCCCCAGCATTTT.